The clone carrying this TCR beta chain was counted only a few times. The data were obtained in a study of T cell changes during pregnancy in multiple sclerosis. The table came from immunoSEQ multiplex PCR; TCRdb's copy has only in-frame clones and leaves some out. Among 30,000 or so clones listed, around nine tenths were seen once. V shed 6 bases and J 5 bases; nucleotides not matched to a gene: 6. This CDR3 region has 14 residues. Germline CDR1 is MNHEY and CDR2 is SVGAGI. The chain recombines TRBV6-5 with TRBJ1-1; 10 bases are a match to TRBD1. The TCR sequence derives from a female donor in good health, enrolled as a control in a pregnancy study. The source material was CD4+ T cells from peripheral blood mononuclear cells, sampled in the first trimester of pregnancy. This CDR3 reads CASSRDRGGTEAFF. The CDR3 DNA reads TGTGCCAGCAGCCGGGACAGGGGAGGAACTGAAGCTTTCTTT.